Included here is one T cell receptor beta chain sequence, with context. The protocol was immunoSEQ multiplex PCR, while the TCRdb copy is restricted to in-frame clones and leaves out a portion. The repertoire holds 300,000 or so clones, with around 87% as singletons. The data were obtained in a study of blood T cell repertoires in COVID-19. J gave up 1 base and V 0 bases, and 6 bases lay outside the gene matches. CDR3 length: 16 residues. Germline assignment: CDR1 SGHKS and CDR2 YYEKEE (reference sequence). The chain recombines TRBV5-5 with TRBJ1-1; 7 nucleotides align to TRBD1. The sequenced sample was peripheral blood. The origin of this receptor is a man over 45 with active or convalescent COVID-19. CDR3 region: CASSLEPGQANTEAFF. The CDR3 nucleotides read TGTGCCAGCAGCTTGGAACCCGGACAGGCGAACACTGAAGCTTTCTTT.